What follows is one TCR beta chain and its context. The antigen is not known. TCRdb ran MiXCR on the reads and lists one entry per CDR3 protein. This table holds 100,000 or so distinct CDR3 sequences, about 29% found once. The data originate from a study of T cell repertoires in cytomegalovirus infection. Study-level background: Signatures in public TCR beta sequences pointed to both CMV infection and matching HLA type.

CDR1 is SGHNT, CDR2 YYREEE, per germline (reference sequence). The CDR3 covers 15 residues. Unmatched junction bases numbered 9, after V lost 2 bases and J lost 5 bases. Regarding the study as a whole: The cumulative frequency of public TCR beta families identified carriers of CMV plus the relevant HLA. What dominated the ex vivo response were HLA-C-restricted CMV-specific TCR beta clonotypes.

The chain has TRBV5-4 and TRBJ2-7; TRBD1 aligns across 8 bases. Material: CD8+ T cells from cultured PBMCs, obtained from culture after CMV antigen stimulation. The receptor was isolated from a human donor in good health (CMV status not recorded). Some clones in this sample may be carry-over from other donors' samples. CDR3 region: CASSFIAGGLDEQYF. The CDR3 nucleotides are TGTGCCAGCAGCTTTATAGCAGGGGGCTTGGACGAGCAGTACTTC. The full variable domain, in which reference TRBV5-4 and TRBJ2-7 provide the parts outside the CDR3, is ETGVTQSPTHLIKTRGQQVTLRCSSQSGHNTVSWYQQALGQGPQFIFQYYREEENGRGNFPPRFSGLQFPNYSSELNVNALELDDSALYLCASSFIAGGLDEQYFGPGTRLTVT.